These 6 T cell receptor beta chains were sequenced from one sample in a study of low-dose radiotherapy and immunotherapy resistance in tumors. TRAV- and TRBV-specific primers primed first-strand cDNA, covering alpha and beta chains. Over around 19 PCR cycles, TCRs were amplified from a constant-region primer and V-primer adapter. TCRdb analysed the reads with MiXCR anew, one entry per CDR3 protein. The data contain about 60,000 distinct CDR3 sequences, around 25% of them singletons. As to time point: before trial treatment. This specimen consisted of PBMCs, obtained before treatment. The receptors come from a male donor with prostate cancer.

The table lists this clonotype with many counts. The V gene is TRBV10-3, the J gene TRBJ2-5; no firm D call. V was pared by 0 bases and J by 4 bases, with 3 bases between. The CDR3 extends over 12 amino acids. Germline values: CDR1 ENHRY, CDR2 SYGVKD. The CDR3 reads CAISESAETQYF. The CDR3 coding sequence is TGTGCCATCAGTGAGTCAGCAGAGACCCAGTACTTC.

This clonotype has ten or more counts. The chain is built from TRBV11-2 and TRBJ2-2; TRBD1 matches 9 bases. The length of the CDR3 is 15 residues. Trimming removed 2 bases from V and 4 bases from J; junction bases left unmatched: 2. The germline CDR1 and CDR2 sequences are SGHAT and FQNNGV. The CDR3 loop is CASSLIQGATGELFF. In DNA, the CDR3 is TGTGCCAGCAGCTTAATACAGGGGGCCACCGGGGAGCTGTTTTTT.

This clonotype appeared many times. The chain employs TRBV28 and TRBJ2-5, with a weak D call TRBD1 (6 bases). Germline assignment: CDR1 MDHEN and CDR2 SYDVKM. This CDR3 comprises 15 residues. Between the trimmed V and J ends, which lost 2 bases and 6 bases, there was a span of 16 bases. For the CDR3, the DNA is TGTGCCAGCAGTTTACCCCTACCGGGACAAAAGACCCAGTACTTC. Protein product: CASSLPLPGQKTQYF.

There are many counts of this clonotype. This chain links TRBV24-1 with TRBJ2-5, with a possible D match to TRBD2 (6 bases). CDR3 size: 15 residues. From germline, CDR1 is KGHDR and CDR2 SFDVKD. V was shortened by 0 bases and J by 1 base, with 8 bases between the two germline ends. The CDR3 here is CATSDLRGTQETQYF. As DNA, the CDR3 is TGTGCCACCAGTGATTTGCGGGGGACCCAAGAGACCCAGTACTTC.

The sample holds many counts of this clonotype. The chain recombines TRBV19 with TRBJ2-7; 9 bases map to TRBD2. This CDR3 comprises 16 residues. Germline loops: CDR1 LNHDA, CDR2 SQIVND (reference sequence). V shed 6 bases, J shed 5 bases, and the junction held 14 bases outside the gene matches. The CDR3 region has the DNA TGTGCCAGTAGCCCCGCGGCTAGCGGGAACATCCACGAGCAGTACTTC. It specifies CASSPAASGNIHEQYF.

This clonotype showed up many times. The rearrangement links TRBV10-2 to TRBJ1-1, with D possibly being TRBD1 (5 bases). The CDR3 is 14 residues long. The V end was cut by 8 bases, the J end by 1 base, with 14 bases between. Germline CDR1 WSHSY, CDR2 SAAADI. The DNA for the CDR3 is TGCGCCAGCGGGGACCCCCCTGGGAACACTGAAGCTTTCTTT. This sequence encodes CASGDPPGNTEAFF.